What follows describes a single T cell receptor beta chain. No antigen is known for it. With V trimmed by 4 bases and J by 7 bases, 10 bases remained unmatched. There are 14 residues in the CDR3. Per the germline V gene, CDR1 is SGHRS and CDR2 is YFSETQ. The isolated RNA, all of it, was reverse transcribed, so expressed TCRB transcripts were what got sequenced. Naive, central memory and regulatory T cell samples yielded around 3.5 million reads on average. Data came from immunoSEQ multiplex PCR; TCRdb stores just in-frame clones and leaves some out. In the table there are hundreds of thousands of clones, approximately 31% of which are singletons. This entry is derived from a study of beta chain features in type 1 diabetes. The study's findings and limits: The study found moderately but significantly shorter TCRB CDR3s in all four CD4+ subsets of Type 1 diabetes patients. Across patients, naive, central memory and Treg TCRB repertoires exhibited apparently greater similarity than was observed across healthy donors. Whether HLA type affects TCRB rearrangement stayed undetermined in the present work.

This receptor was obtained from a man aged 18 to 29 in good health. This chain links TRBV5-1 with TRBJ1-1; 7 bases match TRBD1. The sample was naive CD4+ T cells from blood. The DNA of the CDR3 is TGCGCCAGCAGCCCCCTACCGACAGGGAGTGAAGCTTTCTTT. Translation gives CASSPLPTGSEAFF.